The 9 T cell receptor beta chains reported below all come from one sample, sequenced in a study of T cell repertoires in cytomegalovirus infection. TCRdb processed the reads anew with MiXCR; each CDR3 protein has one entry. The sample lists approximately 250,000 distinct CDR3 sequences, about 12% occurring once. Sequencing was performed on PBMCs. The source of these receptors is a human donor in good health (CMV status not recorded). Some clones in this sample may be carry-over from other donors' samples.

The chain employs TRBV20-1 and TRBJ2-3, with 13 bases matching TRBD2. This CDR3 has 16 residues. Losses at the gene ends were 3 bases for V and 4 bases for J; bases not matched to a gene: 7. CDR1 and CDR2 from the germline V gene are DFQATT and SNEGSKA (reference sequence). The CDR3 DNA reads as TGCAGTGCTAGTGAAACTAGCGGGAGGGTCGCAGATACGCAGTATTTT. This encodes CSASETSGRVADTQYF.

Here the CDR3 reads CASYAWDRGFGIQYF. The DNA for the CDR3 is TGTGCCAGCTATGCGTGGGACAGGGGCTTCGGCATTCAGTACTTC. The J gene is TRBJ2-4, the V gene TRBV28; 10 bases match TRBD1. In germline, CDR1 is MDHEN, CDR2 SYDVKM. With 8 bases clipped from V and 9 bases from J, the junction kept 13 bases outside the gene matches. The CDR3 spans 15 residues.

This clonotype came up many times. The rearrangement uses TRBV12-3 or TRBV12-4 and TRBJ1-1, with D unclear. CDR3 size: 13 residues. Deletions cut 1 base from V and 6 bases from J, with 9 bases between. The CDR3: CASSLVVRAEAFF. The CDR3 region has the DNA TGTGCCAGCAGTTTAGTGGTAAGGGCTGAAGCTTTCTTT.

This clonotype was counted between two and nine times. The chain recombines TRBV12-5 with TRBJ1-1; the D gene is possibly TRBD1 (5 bases). The ends were cut back, 6 bases at V and 1 base at J, with 9 bases in the middle. CDR1 LGHNT and CDR2 FRNRAP come from the germline V gene. CDR3 length equals 13 residues. As DNA, the CDR3 is TGTGCTAGTGGCCCGACAGCGAACACTGAAGCTTTCTTT. Its protein is CASGPTANTEAFF.

This chain links TRBV3-1 with TRBJ1-6; TRBD1 agrees at 8 bases. The CDR3 sequence is 15 residues long. Germline V gene data show CDR1 as LGHDT and CDR2 as YNNKEL (reference sequence). V gave up 1 base and J gave up 7 bases; unmatched junction bases: 3. Here the CDR3 DNA reads TGTGCCAGCAGCCAAGCTTGGGACAGGAATTCACCCCTCCACTTT. Its translation: CASSQAWDRNSPLHF.

The chain links TRBV15 to TRBJ1-6; D perhaps matches TRBD1 (5 bases). Germline loops: CDR1 LNHNV, CDR2 YYDKDF (reference sequence). The CDR3 spans 14 residues. V lost 5 bases to trimming and J lost 6 bases, with 11 bases between them. CDR3 residues: CATSSQGSNSPLHF. CDR3 DNA sequence: TGTGCCACCAGCTCTCAGGGAAGTAATTCACCCCTCCACTTT.

This clonotype was counted ten times or more. This chain connects TRBV19 to TRBJ1-1; perhaps TRBD1 as D (6 bases). CDR1 and CDR2 from the germline V gene are LNHDA and SQIVND (reference sequence). The CDR3 length is 16 residues. Trimming took off 4 bases at V and 3 bases at J, with 18 bases between the two ends. The CDR3 region is CASSTPQGRGDTEAFF. CDR3 nucleotides: TGTGCCAGTAGTACGCCTCAGGGGAGAGGGGACACTGAAGCTTTCTTT.

This clonotype has more than one count but fewer than ten. The chain joins TRBV20-1 to TRBJ2-5; 7 bases line up with TRBD1. This CDR3 has 13 amino acids. Germline lookup yields CDR1 DFQATT and CDR2 SNEGSKA (reference sequence). V lost 5 bases, J lost 1 base, and 4 bases stayed unmatched. The CDR3 loop is CSASRQGQETQYF. CDR3 DNA: TGCAGTGCTTCACGACAGGGCCAAGAGACCCAGTACTTC.

This clonotype was found many times. The J gene is TRBJ2-4, the V gene TRBV20-1, with TRBD2 identical over 14 bases. The CDR3 contains 15 residues. Losses at the gene ends were 5 bases for V and 7 bases for J; bases not matched to a gene: 7. Per the germline V gene, CDR1 is DFQATT and CDR2 is SNEGSKA (reference sequence). CDR3 amino acids: CSAETGLAGDNIQYF. CDR3 sequence (DNA): TGCAGTGCTGAAACGGGACTAGCGGGAGATAACATTCAGTACTTC.